A single sample is the source of the 17 T cell receptor beta chains below, sequenced in a study of blood T cell repertoires in COVID-19. The assay was immunoSEQ multiplex PCR, and TCRdb's table has in-frame clones only and misses some. The table has 200,000 to 250,000 clones, roughly 86% seen once; the top ten hold around 1.5%. The sequencing input was peripheral blood. Receptor source: a woman aged 60-75 years who had recovered from COVID-19.

The chain has TRBV28 and TRBJ1-2, with 10 bases identical to TRBD1. The J segment lost 8 bases and the V segment lost 3 bases, leaving 12 bases of the junction unmatched. The CDR3 has 16 residues. Germline V CDR1 and CDR2: MDHEN, SYDVKM. The CDR3 DNA reads TGTGCCAGCAGTTTGCCCCTGGGACAGGGGCATCACGGCTACACCTTC. This gives the protein CASSLPLGQGHHGYTF.

The chain couples TRBV9 to TRBJ1-3; D possibly corresponds to TRBD1 (6 bases). V was cut by 1 base and J by 2 bases, with 13 bases left in between. Germline CDR1 and CDR2: SGDLS and YYNGEE. The length of the CDR3 is 16 residues. CDR3 protein: CASSVRGASTGNTIYF. In DNA form, the CDR3 reads TGTGCCAGCAGCGTACGGGGGGCATCTACTGGAAACACCATATATTTT.

The sample holds one count of this clone. V and J are TRBV7-3 and TRBJ2-2, with 8 bases fitting TRBD1. With 2 bases clipped from V and 6 bases from J, the junction kept 5 bases outside the gene matches. Germline V gives CDR1 SGHTA, CDR2 FQGTGA. The CDR3 runs 15 residues. For the CDR3, the DNA is TGTGCCAGCAGCTTACCGGGACAGGCTCCCGGGGAGCTGTTTTTT. Its protein product is CASSLPGQAPGELFF.

The chain joins TRBV5-1 to TRBJ1-5; D unresolved. Trimming left V 4 bases short and J 0 bases short, with 14 bases between. The length of the CDR3 is 16 residues. The germline CDR1 and CDR2 sequences are SGHRS and YFSETQ. The CDR3 region has the DNA TGCGCCAGCAGCACGGGTCAATTTGATAGCAATCAGCCCCAGCATTTT. It codes for CASSTGQFDSNQPQHF.

The chain couples TRBV6-5 to TRBJ2-1; D unresolved. CDR1 and CDR2 (germline): MNHEY, SVGAGI. The CDR3 runs to 15 residues. The germline V and J ends were trimmed by 0 bases and 6 bases, with 12 bases remaining between them. This CDR3 reads CASSYSGLMGNEQFF. The CDR3 DNA follows: TGTGCCAGCAGTTACTCGGGCCTGATGGGCAATGAGCAGTTCTTC.

The chain has TRBV24-1 and TRBJ2-7; 11 bases align to TRBD2. V was clipped by 9 bases and J by 6 bases; unmatched bases: 6. This CDR3 comprises 13 residues. Germline CDR1 reads KGHDR; CDR2 reads SFDVKD. In nucleotides, the CDR3 is TGTGCCACCTTTCTAGCGGGGGGAACCGAGCAGTACTTC. Protein: CATFLAGGTEQYF.

The CDR3 spells CAWRGLAGPLSYEQYF. Here the CDR3 DNA reads TGTGCCTGGAGGGGACTAGCGGGACCACTCTCCTACGAGCAGTACTTC. The chain has TRBV30 and TRBJ2-7; 13 bases match TRBD2. CDR1 and CDR2 (germline): GTSNPN, SVGIG (reference sequence). Unmatched junction bases numbered 5, after V lost 3 bases and J lost 0 bases. The CDR3 spans 16 residues. Full variable domain (outside the CDR3, taken from reference TRBV30 and TRBJ2-7): SQTIHQWPATLVQPVGSPLSLECTVEGTSNPNLYWYRQAAGRGLQLLFYSVGIGQISSEVPQNLSASRPQDRQFILSSKKLLLSDSGFYLCAWRGLAGPLSYEQYFGPGTRLTVT.

The table lists this clone with a count of one. The J gene is TRBJ2-3, the V gene TRBV4-1; 8 positions agree with TRBD2. The CDR3 is 18 amino acids. V lost 0 bases to trimming and J lost 5 bases; unmatched junction nucleotides: 13. CDR1 is MGHRA, CDR2 YSYEKL, per germline. CDR3 sequence reads: CASSQEPSRGGLRDTQYF. In nucleotides, the CDR3 is TGCGCCAGCAGCCAAGAGCCCTCCCGGGGGGGGTTGAGAGATACGCAGTATTTT.

V gene TRBV3-1 (or the pseudogene TRBV3-2) combines with J gene TRBJ2-5, with 9 bases matching TRBD2. Looked up from germline, CDR1 is LGHDT and CDR2 is YNNKEL (reference sequence). This CDR3 has 14 amino acids. V was clipped by 7 bases and J by 7 bases; unmatched bases: 10. The CDR3 DNA sequence: TGTGCCAGCACCCCACCAGCGGGGGGAGTGACCCAGTACTTC. It is translated as CASTPPAGGVTQYF.

This chain joins TRBV20-1 and TRBJ2-1; D is perhaps TRBD1 (5 bases). CDR3 size: 14 residues. Germline V gene sequence: CDR1 DFQATT, CDR2 SNEGSKA (reference sequence). With 3 bases removed from V and 8 bases from J, the gap between germline ends came to 17 bases. The CDR3 DNA reads as TGCAGTGCTAGTCGGCAGGGCCGTTTGGATGAGCAGTTCTTC. This encodes CSASRQGRLDEQFF.

This clone was detected only once. The rearrangement links TRBV6-2 or TRBV6-3 to TRBJ1-2; 9 nucleotides align to TRBD1. CDR3 size: 14 residues. V shed 0 bases, J shed 14 bases, and the junction held 10 bases outside the gene matches. Germline V gene sequence: CDR1 MNHEY, CDR2 SVGEGT. CDR3: CASSYSPEGTGSTF. CDR3 coding DNA: TGTGCCAGCAGTTACTCCCCAGAGGGGACAGGGTCTACCTTC.

This sequence joins TRBV4-3 and TRBJ1-2, with 8 bases aligning to TRBD1. Germline values: CDR1 LGHNA, CDR2 YSLEER. V shed 4 bases, J shed 4 bases, and the junction held 11 bases outside the gene matches. This CDR3 is 16 amino acids long. The CDR3 DNA reads as TGCGCCAGCAGCCGAGAGACAGGGGCATGGTCCTATGGCTACACCTTC. Translated, it gives CASSRETGAWSYGYTF.

The rearrangement uses TRBV6-2 or TRBV6-3 and TRBJ1-6; 12 bases match TRBD1. This CDR3 is 12 amino acids long. V lost 5 bases to trimming and J lost 18 bases; unmatched junction nucleotides: 5. CDR1 is MNHEY and CDR2 is SVGEGT in the germline V gene. DNA for the CDR3: TGTGCCAGCAGTACCCGGGACAGGGGGCCCCACTTT. Translation: CASSTRDRGPHF.

The V and J genes are TRBV7-2 and TRBJ1-5; 8 bases match TRBD1. V dropped 5 bases and J dropped 10; count of bases not matched to a gene: 7. The germline V gene has CDR1 SGHTA and CDR2 FQGNSA. The CDR3 extends over 13 amino acids. This CDR3 is CASSPNRGYPQHF. The CDR3 nucleotides read TGTGCCAGCAGCCCGAACAGGGGGTATCCCCAGCATTTT.

This sequence joins TRBV24-1 and TRBJ2-1; TRBD2 aligns across 8 bases. V trimming: 2 bases; J trimming: 0 bases; junction bases outside the gene matches: 14. Germline V CDR1 and CDR2: KGHDR, SFDVKD. The CDR3 contains 20 residues. The CDR3 spells CATSDSGTAVAGSSYNEQFF. The DNA for the CDR3 is TGTGCCACCAGTGATTCTGGGACGGCGGTAGCGGGGAGCTCCTACAATGAGCAGTTCTTC.

The CDR3, as DNA: TGTGCCAGCAGCCCCACCCGCCCCAGCGGGGGACAAGAGACCCAGTACTTC. It encodes CASSPTRPSGGQETQYF. This chain joins TRBV9 and TRBJ2-5; 8 bases are a match to TRBD2. The V segment lost 4 bases and the J segment 2 bases; nucleotides outside the gene matches: 13. CDR3 size: 17 residues. The germline gives CDR1 SGDLS, CDR2 YYNGEE.

The chain couples TRBV6-4 to TRBJ2-2; 7 nucleotides line up with TRBD1. V lost 8 bases, J lost 15 bases, and 18 bases stayed unmatched. Germline assignment: CDR1 MRHNA and CDR2 SNTAGT. This CDR3 contains 14 residues. The DNA for the CDR3 is TGTGCCAGCTCCCCGGGGACAGCAGTGGGGCCGTTGTTTTTT. As protein: CASSPGTAVGPLFF.